Described below is a single T cell receptor (beta chain) sequence and its context. In the source study's methods: Researchers report that nucleated cell counts were estimated from reference gene primer amplification. This table comes from immunoSEQ multiplex PCR, and its TCRdb copy is limited to in-frame clones, with some not included. That table gives V, J and clone size, and the DNA gave D and trimming. The sample lists 110,000 to 150,000 clones; 82% were seen once. Trimming took 1 base from V and 7 from J; bases not matched to a gene: 9. The CDR3 extends over 15 amino acids. Germline assignment: CDR1 MGHRA and CDR2 YSYEKL. The entry originates in a study of blood T cell repertoires in COVID-19. Study-level information: In each case, the material was cDNA or gDNA derived from T cells, B-cell-depleted T cells, or PBMCs.

Sample: peripheral blood. The V call is TRBV4-1, the J call TRBJ2-7; 8 bases fit TRBD2. The TCR originated in a woman aged 80 or older with acute or convalescent COVID-19. CDR3 DNA sequence: TGCGCCAGCAGCCAAGTATACCCGGGAGGGAGGGAGCAGTACTTC. It encodes CASSQVYPGGREQYF.